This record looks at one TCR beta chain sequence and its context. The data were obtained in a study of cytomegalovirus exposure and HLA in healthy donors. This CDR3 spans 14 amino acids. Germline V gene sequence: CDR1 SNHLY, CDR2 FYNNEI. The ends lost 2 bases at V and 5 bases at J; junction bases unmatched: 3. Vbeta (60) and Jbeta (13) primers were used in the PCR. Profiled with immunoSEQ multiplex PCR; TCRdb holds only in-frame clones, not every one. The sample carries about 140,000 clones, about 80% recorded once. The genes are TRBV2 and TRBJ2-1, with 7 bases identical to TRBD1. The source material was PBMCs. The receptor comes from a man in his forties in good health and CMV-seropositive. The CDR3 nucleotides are TGTGCCAGCAGTGAAAGACAGGGTAACAATGAGCAGTTCTTC. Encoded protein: CASSERQGNNEQFF.